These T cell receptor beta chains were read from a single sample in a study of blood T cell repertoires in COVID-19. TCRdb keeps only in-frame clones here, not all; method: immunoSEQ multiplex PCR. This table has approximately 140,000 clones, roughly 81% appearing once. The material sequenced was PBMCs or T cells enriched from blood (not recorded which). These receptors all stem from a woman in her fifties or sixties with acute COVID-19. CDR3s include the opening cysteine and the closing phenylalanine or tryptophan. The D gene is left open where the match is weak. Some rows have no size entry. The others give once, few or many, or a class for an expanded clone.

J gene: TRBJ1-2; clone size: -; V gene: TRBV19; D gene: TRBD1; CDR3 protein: CASSTSGGRYGYTF; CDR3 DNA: TGTGCCAGTAGTACCTCAGGGGGCCGGTATGGCTACACCTTC
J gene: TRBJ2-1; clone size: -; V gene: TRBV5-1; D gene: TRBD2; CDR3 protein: CASRGQPLAGNEQFF; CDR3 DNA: TGCGCCAGCAGGGGCCAGCCACTAGCGGGAAATGAGCAGTTCTTC
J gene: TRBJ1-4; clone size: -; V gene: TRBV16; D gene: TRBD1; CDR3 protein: CASSRQGANEKLFF; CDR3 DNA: TGTGCCAGCAGCCGACAGGGGGCCAATGAAAAACTGTTTTTT
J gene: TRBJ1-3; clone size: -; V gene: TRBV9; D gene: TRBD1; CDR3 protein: CASSATGGTGGNTIYF; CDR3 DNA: TGTGCCAGCAGCGCAACAGGGGGCACGGGGGGAAACACCATATATTTT
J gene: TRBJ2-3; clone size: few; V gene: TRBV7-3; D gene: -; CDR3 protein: CASSSRTASSTDTQYF; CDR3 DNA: TGTGCCAGCAGCTCCCGGACAGCTAGTAGCACAGATACGCAGTATTTT
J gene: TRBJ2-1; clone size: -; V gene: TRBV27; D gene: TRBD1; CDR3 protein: CASSPGTGEFEQFF; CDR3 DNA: TGTGCCAGCAGTCCCGGGACAGGGGAATTTGAGCAGTTCTTC
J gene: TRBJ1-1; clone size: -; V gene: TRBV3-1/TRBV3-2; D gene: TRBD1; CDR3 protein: CASSPRDRVGTEAFF; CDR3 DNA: TGTGCCAGCAGCCCCCGGGACAGGGTCGGCACTGAAGCTTTCTTT
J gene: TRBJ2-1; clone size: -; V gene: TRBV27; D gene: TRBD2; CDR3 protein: CASSPGTSGSNEQFF; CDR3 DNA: TGTGCCAGCAGTCCCGGGACTAGCGGGAGCAATGAGCAGTTCTTC
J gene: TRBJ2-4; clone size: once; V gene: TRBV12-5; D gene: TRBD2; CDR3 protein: CASGPPSGGVNIQYF; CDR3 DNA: TGTGCTAGTGGTCCACCTTCGGGGGGAGTAAACATTCAGTACTTC
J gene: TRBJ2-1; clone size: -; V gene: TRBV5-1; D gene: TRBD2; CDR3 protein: CASSLSGRAPLEQFF; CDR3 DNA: TGCGCCAGCAGCTTAAGTGGGAGGGCCCCCCTGGAGCAGTTCTTC
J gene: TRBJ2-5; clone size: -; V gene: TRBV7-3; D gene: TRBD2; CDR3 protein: CASSLLGRAGVETQYF; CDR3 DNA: TGTGCCAGCAGCTTATTGGGTCGGGCGGGAGTTGAGACCCAGTACTTC
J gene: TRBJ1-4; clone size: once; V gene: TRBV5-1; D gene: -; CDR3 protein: CASSLPPAQATNEKLFF; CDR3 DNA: TGCGCCAGCAGCTTGCCCCCGGCCCAGGCAACTAATGAAAAACTGTTTTTT
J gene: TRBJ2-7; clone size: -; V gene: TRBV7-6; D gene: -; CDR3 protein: CASSSLLGHEQYF; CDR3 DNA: TGTGCCAGCAGCTCCTTGTTGGGGCACGAGCAGTACTTC
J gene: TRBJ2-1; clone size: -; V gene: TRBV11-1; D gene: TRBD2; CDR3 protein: CASSAWTSGSYNEQFF; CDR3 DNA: TGTGCCAGCAGCGCGTGGACTAGCGGGTCCTACAATGAGCAGTTCTTC
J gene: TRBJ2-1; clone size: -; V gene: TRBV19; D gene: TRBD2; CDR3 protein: CASSIGGTSGRTSYNEQFF; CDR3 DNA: TGTGCCAGTAGTATAGGAGGGACTAGCGGGAGGACTTCTTACAATGAGCAGTTCTTC
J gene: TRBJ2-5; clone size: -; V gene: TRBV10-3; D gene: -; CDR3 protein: CASARVGETQYF; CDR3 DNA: TGTGCCTCAGCCAGGGTCGGGGAGACCCAGTACTTC
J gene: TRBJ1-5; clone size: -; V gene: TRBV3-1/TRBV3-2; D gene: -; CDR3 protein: CASSPGLTNQPQHF; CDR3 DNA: TGTGCCAGCAGCCCAGGACTGACTAATCAGCCCCAGCATTTT
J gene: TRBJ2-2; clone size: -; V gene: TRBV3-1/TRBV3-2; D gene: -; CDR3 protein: CASEEVAGNTGELFF; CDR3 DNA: TGTGCCAGCGAGGAGGTAGCAGGGAACACCGGGGAGCTGTTTTTT
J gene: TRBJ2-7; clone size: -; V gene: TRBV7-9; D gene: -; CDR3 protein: CASSLDHRAREQYF; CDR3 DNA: TGTGCCAGCAGCTTAGATCACAGGGCTCGAGAGCAGTACTTC
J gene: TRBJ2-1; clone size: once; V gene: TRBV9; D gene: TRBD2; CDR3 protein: CASSPGTRTGEQFF; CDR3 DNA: TGTGCCAGCAGCCCTGGGACTAGAACAGGTGAGCAGTTCTTC
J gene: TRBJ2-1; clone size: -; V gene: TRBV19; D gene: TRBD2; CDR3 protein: CASSMELAIVNNEQFF; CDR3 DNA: TGTGCCAGTAGTATGGAACTAGCGATAGTTAACAATGAGCAGTTCTTC
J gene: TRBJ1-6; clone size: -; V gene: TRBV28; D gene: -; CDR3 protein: CASSPPDRSSYNSPLHF; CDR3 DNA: TGTGCCAGCAGCCCCCCCGACAGGTCCTCCTATAATTCACCCCTCCACTTT
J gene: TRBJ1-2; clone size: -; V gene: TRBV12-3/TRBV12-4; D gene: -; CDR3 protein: CASTHPNHGGYTF; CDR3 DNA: TGTGCCAGCACCCACCCAAACCACGGTGGCTACACCTTC
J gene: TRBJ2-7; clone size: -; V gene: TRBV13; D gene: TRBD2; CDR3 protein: CASSFIREDSYEQYF; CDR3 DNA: TGTGCCAGCAGCTTCATACGGGAGGATTCCTACGAGCAGTACTTC
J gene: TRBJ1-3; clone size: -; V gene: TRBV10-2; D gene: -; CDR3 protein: CASSESPPLDSPGNTIYF; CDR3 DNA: TGCGCCAGCAGTGAGAGTCCCCCCTTGGACAGCCCTGGAAACACCATATATTTT
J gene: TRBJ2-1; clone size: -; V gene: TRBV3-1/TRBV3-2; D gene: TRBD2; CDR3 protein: CASSQEDSGRTTSYNEQFF; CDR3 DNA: TGTGCCAGCAGCCAAGAAGATAGCGGGAGGACTACCTCCTACAATGAGCAGTTCTTC
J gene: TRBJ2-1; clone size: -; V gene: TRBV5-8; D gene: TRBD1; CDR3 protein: CASSLEPGGEQFF; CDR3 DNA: TGTGCCAGCAGCTTGGAACCAGGGGGTGAGCAGTTCTTC
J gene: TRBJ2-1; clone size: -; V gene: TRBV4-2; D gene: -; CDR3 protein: CASFSELDNEQFF; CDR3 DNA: TGTGCCAGCTTTTCCGAATTAGACAATGAGCAGTTCTTC
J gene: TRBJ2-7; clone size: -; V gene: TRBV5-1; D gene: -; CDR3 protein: CASSQAGTEAYEQYF; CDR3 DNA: TGCGCCAGCAGCCAAGCCGGGACTGAAGCCTACGAGCAGTACTTC
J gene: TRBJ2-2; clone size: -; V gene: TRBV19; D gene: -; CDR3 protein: CASSLGGGELFF; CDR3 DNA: TGTGCCAGTAGTTTAGGAGGCGGGGAGCTGTTTTTT
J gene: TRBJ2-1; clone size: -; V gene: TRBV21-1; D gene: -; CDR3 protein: CASSKAPPKAVGVRREQFF; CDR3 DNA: TGTGCCAGCAGCAAAGCGCCCCCTAAGGCAGTTGGGGTCCGGAGGGAGCAGTTCTTC
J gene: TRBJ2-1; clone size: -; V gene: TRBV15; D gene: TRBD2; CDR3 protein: CATSRPLAPSGPPDEQFF; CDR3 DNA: TGTGCCACCAGCAGGCCCCTCGCTCCTAGCGGACCCCCGGATGAGCAGTTCTTC
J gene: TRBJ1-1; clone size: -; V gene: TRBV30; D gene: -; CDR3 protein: CACAENTEAFF; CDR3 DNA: TGTGCCTGCGCAGAGAACACTGAAGCTTTCTTT
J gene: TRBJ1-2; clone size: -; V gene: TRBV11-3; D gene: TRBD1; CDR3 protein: CASSFNSGTEYGYTF; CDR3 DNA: TGTGCCAGCAGCTTCAATTCCGGGACAGAGTATGGCTACACCTTC
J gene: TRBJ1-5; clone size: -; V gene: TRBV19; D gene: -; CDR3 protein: CASSMQGLALNQPQHF; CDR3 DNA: TGTGCCAGTAGTATGCAGGGATTAGCCCTCAATCAGCCCCAGCATTTT
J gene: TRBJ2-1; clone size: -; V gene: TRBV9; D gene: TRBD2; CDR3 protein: CASSGSSGKGVNEQFF; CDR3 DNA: TGTGCCAGCAGCGGAAGTAGCGGGAAGGGGGTCAATGAGCAGTTCTTC
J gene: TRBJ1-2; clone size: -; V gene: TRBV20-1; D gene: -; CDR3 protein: CSARETIGYTF; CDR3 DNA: TGCAGTGCTAGAGAAACTATCGGCTACACCTTC
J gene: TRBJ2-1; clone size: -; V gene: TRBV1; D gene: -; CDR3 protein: CTSSQDRRADNEQFF; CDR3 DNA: TGCACCAGCAGCCAAGATCGGAGGGCGGACAATGAGCAGTTCTTC
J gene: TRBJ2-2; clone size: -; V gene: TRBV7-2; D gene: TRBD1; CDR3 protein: CASRRTGGTTGELFF; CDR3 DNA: TGTGCCAGCAGGAGGACAGGGGGGACGACCGGGGAGCTGTTTTTT
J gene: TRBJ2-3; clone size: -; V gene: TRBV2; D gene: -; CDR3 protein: CASSGFKRASTDTQYF; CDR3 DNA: TGTGCCAGCAGTGGGTTTAAGCGGGCCTCCACAGATACGCAGTATTTT